This is a list of T cell receptor beta chains from one sample in a study of blood T cell repertoires in COVID-19. Sequencing was performed with immunoSEQ multiplex PCR; in TCRdb, only in-frame clones are kept and a portion is missing. This table has some 140,000 clones, 65% to 90% appearing once. Sequencing input: peripheral blood. These receptors were collected from a woman in her fifties or sixties with COVID-19, enrolled during active disease. Each CDR3 is given with its conserved first and last residue. Each record gives: V gene, J gene, D gene, clone size, CDR3 DNA, CDR3 protein. A D gene is named only where the DNA matches it firmly. Size values are once, few and many counts, or a class for expanded clones, and some rows have none.

v_gene: TRBV2; j_gene: TRBJ1-2; d_gene: TRBD1; abundance: NA; CDR3nt: TGTGCCAGCAGTGAACGAGGGTTGAGGGGGCGCGGCTATGGCTACACCTTC; CDR3aa: CASSERGLRGRGYGYTF
v_gene: TRBV19; j_gene: TRBJ1-1; d_gene: TRBD1; abundance: once; CDR3nt: TGTGCCAGTAGTATTTTCTCCGGGACAGCGAACACTGAAGCTTTCTTT; CDR3aa: CASSIFSGTANTEAFF
v_gene: TRBV19; j_gene: TRBJ1-2; d_gene: TRBD1; abundance: few; CDR3nt: TGTGCCAGTAGGATACAGGGGGCGCGAGACTATGGCTACACCTTC; CDR3aa: CASRIQGARDYGYTF
v_gene: TRBV30; j_gene: TRBJ2-5; d_gene: TRBD2; abundance: NA; CDR3nt: TGTGCCTTACTTCTAGCGGGGGGCTGGGAGACCCAGTACTTC; CDR3aa: CALLLAGGWETQYF
v_gene: TRBV5-1; j_gene: TRBJ2-7; d_gene: TRBD2; abundance: NA; CDR3nt: TGCGCCAGCAGCTTGCGGACTAGCGTGGCCTACGAGCAGTACTTC; CDR3aa: CASSLRTSVAYEQYF
v_gene: TRBV6-5; j_gene: TRBJ1-2; d_gene: TRBD1; abundance: few; CDR3nt: TGTGCCAGCATCGGGACAGGCTATGGCTACACCTTC; CDR3aa: CASIGTGYGYTF
v_gene: TRBV7-6; j_gene: TRBJ1-1; d_gene: TRBD1; abundance: once; CDR3nt: TGTGCCAGCAGCTTGTCAGGGGGCTGGACTGAAGCTTTCTTT; CDR3aa: CASSLSGGWTEAFF
v_gene: TRBV18; j_gene: TRBJ1-2; d_gene: TRBD1; abundance: few; CDR3nt: TGTGCCAGCTCAACCCTCGGGACAGACGATGGCTACACCTTC; CDR3aa: CASSTLGTDDGYTF
v_gene: TRBV6-5; j_gene: TRBJ2-1; d_gene: TRBD1; abundance: NA; CDR3nt: TGTGCCAGCACCCTAAGACAGGGACCATACAATGAGCAGTTCTTC; CDR3aa: CASTLRQGPYNEQFF
v_gene: TRBV27; j_gene: TRBJ2-1; d_gene: NA; abundance: few; CDR3nt: TGTGCCAGCAGTTTATGGGGCCAGGGCAATGAGCAGTTCTTC; CDR3aa: CASSLWGQGNEQFF
v_gene: TRBV11-2; j_gene: TRBJ2-1; d_gene: NA; abundance: NA; CDR3nt: TGTGCCAGCAGCTTAGTGCTAGAGAGGAATGAGCAGTTCTTC; CDR3aa: CASSLVLERNEQFF
v_gene: TRBV29-1; j_gene: TRBJ1-2; d_gene: TRBD1; abundance: NA; CDR3nt: TGCAGTGTAAAACCGGGACAGGGGGCTGGTGGCTACACCTTC; CDR3aa: CSVKPGQGAGGYTF
v_gene: TRBV7-9; j_gene: TRBJ1-2; d_gene: NA; abundance: NA; CDR3nt: TGTGCCAGCAGCTTGGGGACCGGGGGGGCTGTAAGCTATGGCTACACCTTC; CDR3aa: CASSLGTGGAVSYGYTF
v_gene: TRBV18; j_gene: TRBJ1-1; d_gene: TRBD1; abundance: NA; CDR3nt: TGTGCCAGCTCACCACCGGGGACAGGGAATACTGAAGCTTTCTTT; CDR3aa: CASSPPGTGNTEAFF
v_gene: TRBV3-1/TRBV3-2; j_gene: TRBJ2-3; d_gene: NA; abundance: NA; CDR3nt: TGTGCCAGCAGCCAAGACTATGGGCGCCCAGATACGCAGTATTTT; CDR3aa: CASSQDYGRPDTQYF
v_gene: TRBV11-2; j_gene: TRBJ1-1; d_gene: NA; abundance: NA; CDR3nt: TGTGCCAGCAGCTTAGTCGGAGGTTCGAACACTGAAGCTTTCTTT; CDR3aa: CASSLVGGSNTEAFF
v_gene: TRBV6-9; j_gene: TRBJ1-3; d_gene: NA; abundance: NA; CDR3nt: TGTGCCAGCAGTTATCTGCCCAGGCTTGGAAACACCATATATTTT; CDR3aa: CASSYLPRLGNTIYF
v_gene: TRBV7-9; j_gene: TRBJ1-2; d_gene: NA; abundance: NA; CDR3nt: TGTGCCAGCAGCTTCAATTCGGAGCTCTATGGCTACACCTTC; CDR3aa: CASSFNSELYGYTF
v_gene: TRBV3-1/TRBV3-2; j_gene: TRBJ1-5; d_gene: NA; abundance: NA; CDR3nt: TGTGCCAGCAGCTGGGCAAGATATAGCAATCAGCCCCAGCATTTT; CDR3aa: CASSWARYSNQPQHF
v_gene: TRBV2; j_gene: TRBJ2-3; d_gene: NA; abundance: NA; CDR3nt: TGTGCCAGCAGCCCCTCAAGCGATACGCAGTATTTT; CDR3aa: CASSPSSDTQYF
v_gene: TRBV19; j_gene: TRBJ1-5; d_gene: NA; abundance: few; CDR3nt: TGTGCCAGTAACTTTCAGGGGTTCCGCAATCAGCCCCAGCATTTT; CDR3aa: CASNFQGFRNQPQHF
v_gene: TRBV29-1; j_gene: TRBJ2-5; d_gene: TRBD2; abundance: NA; CDR3nt: TGCAGCTGGAGGGGAGGGATCGTTGAAGAGACCCAGTACTTC; CDR3aa: CSWRGGIVEETQYF
v_gene: TRBV5-1; j_gene: TRBJ1-1; d_gene: TRBD1; abundance: NA; CDR3nt: TGCGCCAGCCCCGGGACAGGGGACCATGACACTGAAGCTTTCTTT; CDR3aa: CASPGTGDHDTEAFF
v_gene: TRBV7-2; j_gene: TRBJ2-5; d_gene: NA; abundance: NA; CDR3nt: TGTGCCAGCAGCCTAACTAGTTCCGAAGAGACCCAGTACTTC; CDR3aa: CASSLTSSEETQYF
v_gene: TRBV7-9; j_gene: TRBJ2-2; d_gene: NA; abundance: medium-sized; CDR3nt: TGTGCCAGCAGCCTAGCGGCAGGGGGTACCGGGGAGCTGTTTTTT; CDR3aa: CASSLAAGGTGELFF
v_gene: TRBV5-8; j_gene: TRBJ1-2; d_gene: TRBD1; abundance: NA; CDR3nt: TGTGCCAGCAGCTTGCACAGGGGTTTTAACTATGGCTACACCTTC; CDR3aa: CASSLHRGFNYGYTF
v_gene: TRBV6-5; j_gene: TRBJ1-5; d_gene: TRBD1; abundance: NA; CDR3nt: TGTGCCAGCAGCAGGACAGGGATACAGCCCCAGCATTTT; CDR3aa: CASSRTGIQPQHF
v_gene: TRBV5-1; j_gene: TRBJ2-2; d_gene: TRBD2; abundance: NA; CDR3nt: TGCGCCAGCAGCTTGGTGACTAGCGGATGGGACACCGGGGAGCTGTTTTTT; CDR3aa: CASSLVTSGWDTGELFF
v_gene: TRBV7-2; j_gene: TRBJ2-1; d_gene: TRBD1; abundance: once; CDR3nt: TGTGCCAGCAGCTTAGGGTCCAGGGGGAGCAATGAGCAGTTCTTC; CDR3aa: CASSLGSRGSNEQFF
v_gene: TRBV6-6; j_gene: TRBJ2-5; d_gene: TRBD2; abundance: NA; CDR3nt: TGTGCCAGCAGTCCGGGGGGTAGCGGGACCCCCGGCCCGGGGACCCAGTACTTC; CDR3aa: CASSPGGSGTPGPGTQYF
v_gene: TRBV5-1; j_gene: TRBJ1-2; d_gene: TRBD1; abundance: NA; CDR3nt: TGCGCCAGCAGCTGGGGGACAGACCCCTTTGGCTACACCTTC; CDR3aa: CASSWGTDPFGYTF
v_gene: TRBV6-5; j_gene: TRBJ1-1; d_gene: TRBD1; abundance: NA; CDR3nt: TGTGCCAGCAGTTCGGACAGGGGATTAACTGAAGCTTTCTTT; CDR3aa: CASSSDRGLTEAFF
v_gene: TRBV29-1; j_gene: TRBJ1-2; d_gene: NA; abundance: NA; CDR3nt: TGCAGCGCCTCCCGGGTCCAGGGCTACACCTTC; CDR3aa: CSASRVQGYTF
v_gene: TRBV9; j_gene: TRBJ2-2; d_gene: NA; abundance: NA; CDR3nt: TGTGCCAGCAGAAGGGAGTATAACACCGGGGAGCTGTTTTTT; CDR3aa: CASRREYNTGELFF